A single sample is the source of the 3 T cell receptor beta chains below, sequenced in a study of shared clonotypes between healthy human individuals. This table comes from immunoSEQ multiplex PCR, and its TCRdb copy is limited to in-frame clones, with some not included. This sample has roughly 2.2 million clones; 90% to 95% occur once, and the top ten carry 0.3% to 0.4%. The sequencing sample was made of naive CD4+ T cells from PBMCs. Sample subset: CD45RA+ positively selected. All receptors come from a man between 18 and 29 years old in good health. Some clones in this sample may be carry-over from other donors' samples.

The chain is built from TRBV30 and TRBJ1-4; possibly TRBD1 for D (5 bases). V dropped 1 base and J dropped 1 base, with 13 bases sitting between them. Germline lookup yields CDR1 GTSNPN and CDR2 SVGIG (reference sequence). CDR3 length: 16 residues. The CDR3 loop is CAWSGKSGQTNEKLFF. CDR3 DNA sequence: TGTGCCTGGAGTGGAAAGTCGGGGCAAACTAATGAAAAACTGTTTTTT.

The V gene is TRBV10-1, the J gene TRBJ2-3; D is unclear. CDR3 length: 16 residues. V lost 1 base, J lost 0 bases, and 11 bases lay in between. Germline V gene lookup returns CDR1 WNHNN and CDR2 SYGVQD (reference sequence). The CDR3 loop is CASSEFSSPSTDTQYF. The CDR3 bases are TGCGCCAGCAGTGAGTTCAGCTCACCCAGCACAGATACGCAGTATTTT.

The chain links TRBV6-1 to TRBJ1-4; 9 positions match TRBD1. CDR3 length: 15 amino acids. Germline loops: CDR1 MNHNS, CDR2 SASEGT. With V trimmed by 5 bases and J by 7 bases, 8 bases remained unmatched. Here the CDR3 reads CASSKQGAGGEKLFF. CDR3 sequence (DNA): TGTGCCAGCAGTAAACAGGGGGCGGGTGGTGAAAAACTGTTTTTT.